This TCR beta chain was identified in a study of blood T cell repertoires in COVID-19. At the level of the study: PBMCs, B-cell-depleted T cells, or T cells were the source of the cDNA or gDNA that made up the material.

Sequencing was performed with immunoSEQ multiplex PCR; in TCRdb, only in-frame clones are kept and a portion is missing. The sample has approximately 300,000 clones; around 86% are singletons. Germline V gives CDR1 SGHNT, CDR2 YYREEE (reference sequence). Trimming took 0 bases from V and 5 from J, leaving 8 bases between them. The CDR3 covers 13 residues. The chain is built from TRBV5-4 and TRBJ1-2; no clear D. Sample: peripheral blood. This clonotype was obtained from a woman between 50 and 59 years old with acute or convalescent COVID-19. The CDR3: CASSLDGLYGYTF. CDR3 nucleotide sequence: TGTGCCAGCAGCTTGGACGGACTATATGGCTACACCTTC.